A selection of T cell receptor beta chains follows, all from one sample in a study of cytomegalovirus exposure and HLA in healthy donors. The table came from immunoSEQ multiplex PCR; TCRdb's copy has only in-frame clones and leaves some out. The sample carries roughly 170,000 clones, roughly 85% recorded once. Sequencing was done on a sample of PBMCs. These receptors were taken from a young man in good health and CMV-seronegative. The CDR3 runs from the conserved cysteine through the conserved F or W. A D gene is named only where the DNA matches it firmly. Part of the rows lack a size; the others show once, few, many or a class for expanded clones.

j_gene: TRBJ1-1
abundance: .
v_gene: TRBV28
d_gene: TRBD1
CDR3aa: CASSPLTGGARAFF
CDR3nt: TGTGCCAGCAGTCCGTTGACAGGGGGGGCGCGAGCTTTCTTT

j_gene: TRBJ1-1
abundance: few
v_gene: TRBV27
d_gene: .
CDR3aa: CASSARGGWGEAFF
CDR3nt: TGTGCCAGCAGTGCCCGGGGGGGCTGGGGTGAAGCTTTCTTT

j_gene: TRBJ1-5
abundance: .
v_gene: TRBV28
d_gene: .
CDR3aa: CASSYSGTRKSNQPQHF
CDR3nt: TGTGCCAGCAGTTACTCGGGGACACGCAAAAGCAATCAGCCCCAGCATTTT

j_gene: TRBJ1-4
abundance: few
v_gene: TRBV5-1
d_gene: .
CDR3aa: CASSLVTATNEKLFF
CDR3nt: TGCGCCAGCAGCTTGGTGACAGCAACTAATGAAAAACTGTTTTTT

j_gene: TRBJ2-2
abundance: .
v_gene: TRBV18
d_gene: .
CDR3aa: CASSPYSGELFF
CDR3nt: TGTGCCAGCTCACCATACTCCGGGGAGCTGTTTTTT

j_gene: TRBJ2-3
abundance: .
v_gene: TRBV4-3
d_gene: TRBD2
CDR3aa: CASSPAQAAGEGTDTQYF
CDR3nt: TGCGCCAGCAGCCCAGCACAAGCCGCGGGAGAAGGCACAGATACGCAGTATTTT

j_gene: TRBJ2-5
abundance: once
v_gene: TRBV7-2
d_gene: .
CDR3aa: CASSLERETQYF
CDR3nt: TGTGCCAGCAGCTTAGAACGGGAGACCCAGTACTTC

j_gene: TRBJ2-7
abundance: .
v_gene: TRBV9
d_gene: TRBD1
CDR3aa: CASSGTGREQYF
CDR3nt: TGTGCCAGCAGCGGGACAGGGCGCGAGCAGTACTTC

j_gene: TRBJ1-2
abundance: .
v_gene: TRBV12-5
d_gene: TRBD1
CDR3aa: CASGSLVGDRGENGYTF
CDR3nt: TGTGCTAGTGGTTCCCTCGTGGGGGACAGGGGTGAGAATGGCTACACCTTC

j_gene: TRBJ2-3
abundance: .
v_gene: TRBV27
d_gene: TRBD2
CDR3aa: CASSLSRMRGGLPDTQYF
CDR3nt: TGTGCCAGCAGTTTATCGAGGATGCGGGGGGGCCTCCCAGATACGCAGTATTTT

j_gene: TRBJ2-5
abundance: .
v_gene: TRBV28
d_gene: .
CDR3aa: CASSSGVETQYF
CDR3nt: TGTGCCAGCAGTTCAGGGGTGGAGACCCAGTACTTC

j_gene: TRBJ2-1
abundance: .
v_gene: TRBV30
d_gene: .
CDR3aa: CAWSALRAGMISFGQFF
CDR3nt: TGTGCCTGGAGTGCCTTGCGGGCGGGGATGATATCGTTCGGGCAGTTCTTC

j_gene: TRBJ1-5
abundance: few
v_gene: TRBV30
d_gene: .
CDR3aa: CAWSSPQGWTQPQHF
CDR3nt: TGTGCCTGGAGCTCCCCCCAGGGGTGGACTCAGCCCCAGCATTTT

j_gene: TRBJ2-7
abundance: .
v_gene: TRBV9
d_gene: .
CDR3aa: CASSVGGRGSYEQYF
CDR3nt: TGTGCCAGCAGCGTAGGAGGGCGGGGCTCCTACGAGCAGTACTTC

j_gene: TRBJ2-5
abundance: .
v_gene: TRBV9
d_gene: .
CDR3aa: CASSVTTQGETQYF
CDR3nt: TGTGCCAGCAGCGTGACCACACAGGGCGAGACCCAGTACTTC

j_gene: TRBJ2-2
abundance: .
v_gene: TRBV11-2
d_gene: .
CDR3aa: CASSVLGAGELFF
CDR3nt: TGTGCCAGCAGCGTTCTAGGAGCCGGGGAGCTGTTTTTT

j_gene: TRBJ2-3
abundance: .
v_gene: TRBV10-2
d_gene: .
CDR3aa: CASSEQNTQYF
CDR3nt: TGCGCCAGCAGTGAACAGAATACGCAGTATTTT

j_gene: TRBJ2-5
abundance: .
v_gene: TRBV7-7
d_gene: .
CDR3aa: CASTPDQETQYF
CDR3nt: TGTGCTAGCACCCCGGACCAAGAGACCCAGTACTTC

j_gene: TRBJ2-1
abundance: .
v_gene: TRBV7-3
d_gene: TRBD1
CDR3aa: CASSLDRGPYNEQFF
CDR3nt: TGTGCCAGCAGCTTAGACAGGGGGCCCTACAATGAGCAGTTCTTC

j_gene: TRBJ1-4
abundance: .
v_gene: TRBV5-1
d_gene: TRBD1
CDR3aa: CASHSNGQVANEKLFF
CDR3nt: TGCGCCAGCCACAGCAACGGACAGGTTGCTAATGAAAAACTGTTTTTT

j_gene: TRBJ2-3
abundance: .
v_gene: TRBV5-1
d_gene: .
CDR3aa: CASSLAEVSTDTQYF
CDR3nt: TGCGCCAGCAGCTTGGCCGAGGTGAGCACAGATACGCAGTATTTT

j_gene: TRBJ1-1
abundance: .
v_gene: TRBV10-3
d_gene: .
CDR3aa: CAISDTDGGRMNTEAFF
CDR3nt: TGTGCCATCAGTGATACCGACGGGGGACGGATGAACACTGAAGCTTTCTTT

j_gene: TRBJ2-1
abundance: .
v_gene: TRBV4-3
d_gene: TRBD2
CDR3aa: CASSQDYNPSGRNEQFF
CDR3nt: TGCGCCAGCAGCCAAGACTATAACCCTAGCGGGAGAAATGAGCAGTTCTTC

j_gene: TRBJ2-1
abundance: .
v_gene: TRBV4-3
d_gene: TRBD2
CDR3aa: CASSQDLAGGYNEQFF
CDR3nt: TGCGCCAGCAGCCAAGATCTTGCGGGAGGGTACAATGAGCAGTTCTTC

j_gene: TRBJ2-5
abundance: .
v_gene: TRBV7-2
d_gene: TRBD2
CDR3aa: CASSLAVVGLAGEETQYF
CDR3nt: TGTGCCAGCAGCTTAGCCGTTGTTGGGCTAGCGGGGGAAGAGACCCAGTACTTC

j_gene: TRBJ2-5
abundance: .
v_gene: TRBV30
d_gene: TRBD2
CDR3aa: CAWSGETSGSETQYF
CDR3nt: TGTGCCTGGAGTGGGGAGACTAGCGGGTCGGAGACCCAGTACTTC

j_gene: TRBJ2-1
abundance: .
v_gene: TRBV6-1
d_gene: TRBD2
CDR3aa: CASKRLAGSYNEQFF
CDR3nt: TGTGCCAGCAAAAGACTAGCGGGCTCCTACAATGAGCAGTTCTTC

j_gene: TRBJ1-5
abundance: .
v_gene: TRBV19
d_gene: .
CDR3aa: CASRSPGRWQPQHF
CDR3nt: TGTGCCAGTAGATCCCCGGGTAGGTGGCAGCCCCAGCATTTT

j_gene: TRBJ2-1
abundance: .
v_gene: TRBV29-1
d_gene: TRBD2
CDR3aa: CSVGVGTKLYIEQFF
CDR3nt: TGCAGCGTTGGAGTCGGGACTAAACTGTATATAGAGCAGTTCTTC

j_gene: TRBJ2-1
abundance: .
v_gene: TRBV19
d_gene: .
CDR3aa: CASSIGPRDNEQFF
CDR3nt: TGTGCCAGTAGTATAGGGCCACGTGACAATGAGCAGTTCTTC

j_gene: TRBJ2-7
abundance: .
v_gene: TRBV30
d_gene: TRBD1
CDR3aa: CAWIRQGPYEQYF
CDR3nt: TGTGCCTGGATCAGACAGGGGCCTTACGAGCAGTACTTC

j_gene: TRBJ2-7
abundance: .
v_gene: TRBV4-3
d_gene: .
CDR3aa: CASSPQTPSEQYF
CDR3nt: TGCGCCAGCAGCCCACAGACCCCGAGCGAGCAGTACTTC

j_gene: TRBJ2-3
abundance: .
v_gene: TRBV6-5
d_gene: TRBD2
CDR3aa: CASSYFSAGGADTQYF
CDR3nt: TGTGCCAGCAGTTACTTTTCTGCGGGAGGGGCGGATACGCAGTATTTT

j_gene: TRBJ1-2
abundance: .
v_gene: TRBV28
d_gene: .
CDR3aa: CASSLLTGNHGYTF
CDR3nt: TGTGCCAGCAGTTTATTGACAGGAAACCATGGCTACACCTTC

j_gene: TRBJ2-1
abundance: .
v_gene: TRBV21-1
d_gene: .
CDR3aa: CHTPGAQDGSYNEQFF
CDR3nt: TGTCACACCCCAGGGGCTCAGGATGGCTCCTACAATGAGCAGTTCTTC

j_gene: TRBJ1-6
abundance: .
v_gene: TRBV19
d_gene: .
CDR3aa: CASHRADNSPLHF
CDR3nt: TGTGCCAGTCACAGGGCGGATAATTCACCCCTCCACTTT

j_gene: TRBJ2-7
abundance: .
v_gene: TRBV5-6
d_gene: .
CDR3aa: CASSPSPREPPIEQYF
CDR3nt: TGTGCCAGCAGCCCGTCCCCGAGGGAGCCTCCTATCGAGCAGTACTTC

j_gene: TRBJ1-1
abundance: .
v_gene: TRBV27
d_gene: .
CDR3aa: CASSLVGDTEAFF
CDR3nt: TGTGCCAGCAGTTTAGTAGGGGACACTGAAGCTTTCTTT

j_gene: TRBJ2-3
abundance: .
v_gene: TRBV18
d_gene: .
CDR3aa: CASSPPARTDTQYF
CDR3nt: TGTGCCAGCTCACCACCAGCCCGCACAGATACGCAGTATTTT

j_gene: TRBJ1-2
abundance: once
v_gene: TRBV7-2
d_gene: TRBD1
CDR3aa: CASSLAQGNYGYTF
CDR3nt: TGTGCCAGCAGCTTAGCACAGGGGAACTATGGCTACACCTTC

j_gene: TRBJ2-1
abundance: .
v_gene: TRBV5-1
d_gene: .
CDR3aa: CASSLSQGVDEQFF
CDR3nt: TGCGCCAGCAGCTTGTCCCAGGGCGTCGATGAGCAGTTCTTC

j_gene: TRBJ2-1
abundance: few
v_gene: TRBV6-5
d_gene: TRBD1
CDR3aa: CARTGRVPNEQFF
CDR3nt: TGTGCCAGGACAGGGAGAGTCCCCAATGAGCAGTTCTTC

j_gene: TRBJ1-5
abundance: .
v_gene: TRBV2
d_gene: TRBD1
CDR3aa: CASSETGGYSNQPQHF
CDR3nt: TGTGCCAGCAGCGAGACAGGGGGCTATAGCAATCAGCCCCAGCATTTT

j_gene: TRBJ1-5
abundance: .
v_gene: TRBV5-6
d_gene: .
CDR3aa: CASSLFLGGPNQPQHF
CDR3nt: TGTGCCAGCAGCTTGTTTCTCGGGGGGCCCAATCAGCCCCAGCATTTT

j_gene: TRBJ1-5
abundance: few
v_gene: TRBV6-1
d_gene: TRBD1
CDR3aa: CASSEWDRGRGQPQHF
CDR3nt: TGTGCCAGCAGTGAATGGGACAGGGGGCGCGGTCAGCCCCAGCATTTT

j_gene: TRBJ1-1
abundance: .
v_gene: TRBV14
d_gene: .
CDR3aa: CASSQAPDSAEAFF
CDR3nt: TGTGCCAGCAGCCAAGCCCCTGATAGCGCTGAAGCTTTCTTT

j_gene: TRBJ2-3
abundance: .
v_gene: TRBV28
d_gene: TRBD2
CDR3aa: CASSTSGIVRAQYF
CDR3nt: TGTGCCAGCAGTACTAGCGGGATTGTAAGGGCGCAGTATTTT

j_gene: TRBJ2-7
abundance: .
v_gene: TRBV5-6
d_gene: TRBD2
CDR3aa: CASSLGGRPAEQYF
CDR3nt: TGTGCCAGCAGCTTGGGCGGGAGGCCCGCCGAGCAGTACTTC

j_gene: TRBJ2-7
abundance: .
v_gene: TRBV13
d_gene: .
CDR3aa: CASTTGGILYEQYF
CDR3nt: TGTGCCAGCACAACCGGAGGGATTTTGTACGAGCAGTACTTC

j_gene: TRBJ2-7
abundance: .
v_gene: TRBV5-4
d_gene: .
CDR3aa: CASSLPSGSPIYEQYF
CDR3nt: TGTGCCAGCAGCTTACCCTCCGGGAGCCCAATCTACGAGCAGTACTTC

j_gene: TRBJ2-5
abundance: .
v_gene: TRBV19
d_gene: .
CDR3aa: CASSNIKGETQYF
CDR3nt: TGTGCCAGTAGTAACATAAAGGGGGAGACCCAGTACTTC

j_gene: TRBJ2-1
abundance: .
v_gene: TRBV19
d_gene: .
CDR3aa: CASSSGERSYNEQFF
CDR3nt: TGTGCCAGTAGTTCGGGGGAGCGCTCCTACAATGAGCAGTTCTTC

j_gene: TRBJ2-1
abundance: .
v_gene: TRBV4-3
d_gene: TRBD1
CDR3aa: CASSQEPQGALNEQFF
CDR3nt: TGCGCCAGCAGCCAGGAACCACAGGGGGCGCTGAATGAGCAGTTCTTC

j_gene: TRBJ2-1
abundance: .
v_gene: TRBV7-2
d_gene: .
CDR3aa: CAIMTTRAYNEQFF
CDR3nt: TGTGCCATTATGACCACGCGGGCGTACAATGAGCAGTTCTTC

j_gene: TRBJ2-3
abundance: .
v_gene: TRBV11-2
d_gene: .
CDR3aa: CASSLGGVTDTQYF
CDR3nt: TGTGCCAGCAGCTTAGGCGGAGTCACAGATACGCAGTATTTT

j_gene: TRBJ2-3
abundance: .
v_gene: TRBV4-3
d_gene: TRBD2
CDR3aa: CASSRTGLVTDTQYF
CDR3nt: TGCGCCAGCAGCCGAACAGGACTAGTCACAGATACGCAGTATTTT

j_gene: TRBJ2-3
abundance: .
v_gene: TRBV7-9
d_gene: TRBD2
CDR3aa: CASSLGGRAGTDTQYF
CDR3nt: TGTGCCAGCAGCTTAGGCGGGAGGGCCGGGACAGATACGCAGTATTTT